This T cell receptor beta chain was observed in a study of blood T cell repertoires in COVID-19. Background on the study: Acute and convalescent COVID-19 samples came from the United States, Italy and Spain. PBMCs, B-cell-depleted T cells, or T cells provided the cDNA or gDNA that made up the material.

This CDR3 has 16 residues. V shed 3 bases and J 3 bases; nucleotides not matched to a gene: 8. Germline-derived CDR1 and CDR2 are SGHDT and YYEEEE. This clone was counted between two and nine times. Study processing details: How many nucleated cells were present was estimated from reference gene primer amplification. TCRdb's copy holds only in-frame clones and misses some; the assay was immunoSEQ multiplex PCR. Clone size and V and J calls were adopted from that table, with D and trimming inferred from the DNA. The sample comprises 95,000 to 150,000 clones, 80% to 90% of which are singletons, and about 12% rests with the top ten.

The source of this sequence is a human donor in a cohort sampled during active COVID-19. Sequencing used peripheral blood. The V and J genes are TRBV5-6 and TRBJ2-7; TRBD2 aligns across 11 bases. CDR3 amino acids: CASSSEPGLAGYEQYF. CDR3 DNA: TGTGCCAGCAGCTCCGAACCCGGACTAGCGGGCTACGAGCAGTACTTC. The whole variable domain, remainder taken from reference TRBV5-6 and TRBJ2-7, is DAGVTQSPTHLIKTRGQQVTLRCSPKSGHDTVSWYQQALGQGPQFIFQYYEEEERQRGNFPDRFSGHQFPNYSSELNVNALLLGDSALYLCASSSEPGLAGYEQYFGPGTRLTVT.